The 13 T cell receptor beta chains below all came from one sample that was sequenced in a study of CD8+CD57+ T cells in acquired aplastic anemia. Profiles of TCR beta VDJ and CDR3 were generated from a genomic DNA template. TCRdb ran MiXCR on the reads and lists one entry per CDR3 protein. The sample carries about 150,000 distinct CDR3 sequences, 48% recorded once. Sequenced patients had shown CD8+CD57+ cell expansion by flow cytometry. The sequenced sample consisted of sorted CD4+, CD8+, or CD8+CD57+ T cells (not recorded which) from PBMCs. These receptors all stem from a human donor with aplastic anemia.

The J gene is TRBJ1-1, the V gene TRBV20-1; 9 bases line up with TRBD1. Germline CDR1 DFQATT, CDR2 SNEGSKA (reference sequence). Trimming took 4 bases from V and 0 from J; bases not matched to a gene: 12. This CDR3 contains 17 residues. The CDR3 DNA reads as TGCAGTGCTACCTCCCGGGACAGGGCACCAATGAACACTGAAGCTTTCTTT. Translating it yields CSATSRDRAPMNTEAFF.

In its sample, this clonotype was seen many times. The chain is built from TRBV7-9 and TRBJ1-2, with a tentative D call TRBD1 (6 bases). The CDR3 contains 15 residues. The germline V gene has CDR1 SEHNR and CDR2 FQNEAQ (reference sequence). Trimming stripped 4 bases from V and 6 bases from J, with 18 bases between. This CDR3 reads CASSYQEGHPDGYTF. The CDR3 DNA sequence: TGTGCCAGCAGCTACCAAGAGGGACACCCCGATGGCTACACCTTC.

Ten or more counts support this clonotype. The V gene is TRBV2, the J gene TRBJ1-2, with D perhaps TRBD1 (5 bases). Germline CDR1 is SNHLY and CDR2 is FYNNEI. CDR3 length: 14 residues. Trimming left V 5 bases short and J 1 base short, with 11 bases between. CDR3 region: CASSSGPVNYGYTF. The DNA for the CDR3 is TGTGCCAGCAGTTCAGGGCCGGTTAACTATGGCTACACCTTC.

This clonotype has ten or more counts. The chain joins TRBV6-5 to TRBJ1-2, with a tentative D call TRBD1 (6 bases). The germline V and J ends were trimmed by 2 bases and 7 bases, with 14 bases remaining between them. This CDR3 comprises 14 residues. Germline V gene sequence: CDR1 MNHEY, CDR2 SVGAGI. This chain's CDR3 is CASSYGEGVAGYTF. Here the CDR3 DNA reads TGTGCCAGCAGTTACGGGGAGGGGGTGGCTGGCTACACCTTC.

At least ten counts were recorded for this clonotype. The chain couples TRBV25-1 to TRBJ2-2; the D is unclear. This CDR3 comprises 13 residues. Germline lookup yields CDR1 MGHDK and CDR2 SYGVNS. Trimming shortened V by 4 bases and J by 0 bases, and 3 bases separated the two germline ends. CDR3 region: CASSVSNTGELFF. The CDR3 nucleotides are TGTGCCAGCAGTGTGTCGAACACCGGGGAGCTGTTTTTT.

Many counts were recorded for this clonotype. The CDR3 reads CASSAGGGSPQYF. The CDR3 region has the DNA TGTGCCAGCAGCGCTGGGGGGGGTTCTCCCCAGTACTTC. This chain joins TRBV5-8 and TRBJ2-5; 7 positions match TRBD2. The germline V gene encodes CDR1 SGHTS and CDR2 YDEGEE. The V gene end was trimmed by 4 bases and the J gene end by 9 bases; junction bases not matched to a gene: 9. The CDR3 length is 13 residues.

The rearrangement uses TRBV29-1 and TRBJ2-7; D ambiguous. V was trimmed by 6 bases and J by 0 bases, leaving 12 bases between them. This CDR3 is 13 amino acids long. In germline, CDR1 is SQVTM, CDR2 ANQGSEA. CDR3 loop: CSVIQAGSYEQYF. The CDR3 nucleotides are TGCAGCGTCATCCAGGCAGGCTCCTACGAGCAGTACTTC.

There are many counts of this clonotype. The chain combines TRBV20-1 with TRBJ1-1; no definite D call. This CDR3 is built from 12 residues. CDR1 and CDR2 (germline): DFQATT, SNEGSKA (reference sequence). V lost 4 bases and J lost 8, with 14 bases in between. In DNA form, the CDR3 reads TGCAGTGCTAATGTGGTGGGGTTAGAAGCTTTCTTT. Its translation is CSANVVGLEAFF.

This clonotype appeared a single time. The V gene is TRBV9, the J gene TRBJ2-1, with D perhaps matching TRBD2 (5 bases). Per the germline V gene, CDR1 is SGDLS and CDR2 is YYNGEE. The CDR3 totals 17 residues. Trimming cost V 0 bases and J 4 bases, with 17 bases left between them. The chain's CDR3 is CASSVGGPQLGYNEQFF. In nucleotides, the CDR3 is TGTGCCAGCAGCGTAGGAGGGCCGCAACTGGGGTACAATGAGCAGTTCTTC.

The chain has TRBV18 and TRBJ1-5; no clear D gene. Deletions cut 2 bases from V and 5 bases from J, with 10 bases between. The length of the CDR3 is 14 residues. The germline gives CDR1 KGHSH, CDR2 LQKENI. The CDR3 DNA sequence: TGTGCCAGCTCACCAGAGTTCGGCGATCAGCCCCAGCATTTT. Its translation is CASSPEFGDQPQHF.

This clonotype has only a few counts. No conserved phenylalanine or tryptophan ends this CDR3, so it is likely a read error. The DNA is omitted, as the CDR3 cannot be located on it reliably, and the CDR3 follows TCRdb's listing. J is TRBJ2-7 and V is TRBV2; the table gives TRBD2 as D, unverified against the DNA. From its first to its last residue, the CDR3 has 9 amino acids. CDR1 is SNHLY, CDR2 FYNNEI, per germline. The CDR3 spells CARDPGLAG.

The chain has TRBV7-2 and TRBJ2-3, with D unclear. In germline, CDR1 is SGHTA, CDR2 FQGNSA. The CDR3 sequence is 12 residues long. Trimming shortened V by 7 bases and J by 0 bases, and 5 bases separated the two germline ends. CDR3 loop: CASNPSTDTQYF. In DNA, the CDR3 is TGTGCCAGCAACCCTAGCACAGATACGCAGTATTTT.

This clonotype was found many times. This sequence joins TRBV4-3 and TRBJ2-7, with 10 bases identical to TRBD2. This CDR3 has 16 amino acids. After removal of 3 bases from V and 3 bases from J, the junction contained 8 bases not matched to a gene. Germline lookup yields CDR1 LGHNA and CDR2 YSLEER. The CDR3 loop is CASSHNSGRAVYEQYF. CDR3 sequence (DNA): TGCGCCAGCAGCCATAACAGCGGGAGGGCCGTCTACGAGCAGTACTTC.